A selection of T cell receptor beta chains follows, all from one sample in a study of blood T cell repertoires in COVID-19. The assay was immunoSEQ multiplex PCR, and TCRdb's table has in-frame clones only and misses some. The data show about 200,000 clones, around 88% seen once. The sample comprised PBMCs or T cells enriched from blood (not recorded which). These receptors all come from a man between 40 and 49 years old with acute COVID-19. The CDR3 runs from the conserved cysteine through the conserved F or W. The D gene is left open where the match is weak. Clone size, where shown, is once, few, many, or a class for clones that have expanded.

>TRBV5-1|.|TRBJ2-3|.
CASKAVASGTDTQYF
TGCGCCAGCAAGGCCGTGGCTAGCGGCACAGATACGCAGTATTTT
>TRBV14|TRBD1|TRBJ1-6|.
CASSLDRGLYNSPLHF
TGTGCCAGCAGCCTGGACAGGGGGCTTTACAATTCACCCCTCCACTTT
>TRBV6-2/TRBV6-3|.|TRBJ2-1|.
CASSYPGSSYNEQFF
TGTGCCAGCAGTTACCCGGGGAGCTCCTACAATGAGCAGTTCTTC
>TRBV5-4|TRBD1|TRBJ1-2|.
CASSMYDRGGGYTF
TGTGCCAGCAGCATGTACGACAGGGGGGGTGGCTACACCTTC
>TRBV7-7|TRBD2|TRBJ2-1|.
CASSLALAGGGEQFF
TGTGCTAGCAGCTTAGCCCTAGCGGGAGGTGGCGAGCAGTTCTTC
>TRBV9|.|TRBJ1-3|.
CASSPRGTGDSGNTIYF
TGTGCCAGCAGCCCCCGGGGGACGGGAGACTCTGGAAACACCATATATTTT
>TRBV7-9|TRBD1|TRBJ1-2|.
CASSFKSGDRDGYTF
TGTGCCAGCAGCTTTAAATCCGGGGACAGGGATGGCTACACCTTC
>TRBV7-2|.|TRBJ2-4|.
CASSLDRQGYIQYF
TGTGCCAGCAGCTTAGATCGGCAGGGCTACATTCAGTACTTC
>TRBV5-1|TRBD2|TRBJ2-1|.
CASSPGLADNEQFF
TGCGCCAGCAGCCCGGGACTAGCGGACAATGAGCAGTTCTTC
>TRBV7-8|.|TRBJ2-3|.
CASSALFGAASTDTQYF
TGTGCCAGCAGCGCCTTGTTTGGGGCAGCTAGCACAGATACGCAGTATTTT
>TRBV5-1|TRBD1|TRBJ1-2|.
CASSSQGAQYGYTF
TGCGCCAGCAGCTCGCAGGGGGCGCAGTACGGCTACACCTTC
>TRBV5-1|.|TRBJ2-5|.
CASSLRGNQETQYF
TGCGCCAGCAGCTTGAGGGGAAACCAAGAGACCCAGTACTTC
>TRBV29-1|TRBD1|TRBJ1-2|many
CSVTTGGGYTF
TGCAGCGTTACGACAGGGGGTGGCTACACCTTC
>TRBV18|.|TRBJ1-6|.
CASSPGSPSGGSPLHF
TGTGCCAGCTCACCAGGCTCCCCAAGCGGGGGGTCACCCCTCCACTTT
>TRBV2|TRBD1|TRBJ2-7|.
CARQGDRGYEQYF
TGTGCCCGCCAGGGCGACAGGGGCTACGAGCAGTACTTC
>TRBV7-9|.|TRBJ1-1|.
CASLHSMNTEAFF
TGTGCCAGCCTCCACTCCATGAACACTGAAGCTTTCTTT
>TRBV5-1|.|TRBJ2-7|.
CASSLDTRGDYEQYF
TGCGCCAGCAGCTTGGATACAAGGGGTGACTACGAGCAGTACTTC
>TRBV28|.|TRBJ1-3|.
CASGTATPGNTIYF
TGTGCCAGCGGCACGGCGACACCTGGAAACACCATATATTTT
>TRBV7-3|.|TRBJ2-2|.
CASSPEGTGELFF
TGTGCCAGCAGCCCGGAGGGCACCGGGGAGCTGTTTTTT
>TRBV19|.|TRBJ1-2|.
CASSIVSGGNGYTF
TGTGCCAGTAGTATAGTTTCTGGGGGCAATGGCTACACCTTC
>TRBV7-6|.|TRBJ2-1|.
CASSLTSYNEQFF
TGTGCCAGCAGCCTGACTAGCTACAATGAGCAGTTCTTC
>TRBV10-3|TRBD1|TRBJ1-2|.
CAISEIGGGDYGYTF
TGTGCCATCAGTGAGATTGGAGGGGGCGACTATGGCTACACCTTC
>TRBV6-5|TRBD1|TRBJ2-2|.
CASSRTGAHTGELFF
TGTGCCAGCAGTCGGACAGGGGCGCACACCGGGGAGCTGTTTTTT
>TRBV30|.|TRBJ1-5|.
CAWSGGVINQPQHF
TGTGCCTGGAGTGGGGGGGTTATAAATCAGCCCCAGCATTTT
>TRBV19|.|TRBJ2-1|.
CASSIKEEQFF
TGTGCCAGTAGTATAAAGGAGGAGCAGTTCTTC